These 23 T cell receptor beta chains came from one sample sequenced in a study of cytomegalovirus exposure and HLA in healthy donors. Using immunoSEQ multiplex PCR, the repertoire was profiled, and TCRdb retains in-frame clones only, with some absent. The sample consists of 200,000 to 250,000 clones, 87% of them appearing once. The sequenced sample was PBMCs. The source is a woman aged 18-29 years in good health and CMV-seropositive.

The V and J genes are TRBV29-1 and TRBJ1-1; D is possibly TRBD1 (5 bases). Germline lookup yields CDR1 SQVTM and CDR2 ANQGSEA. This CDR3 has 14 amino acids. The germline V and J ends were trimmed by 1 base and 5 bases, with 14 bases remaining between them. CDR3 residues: CSVEAQGWGTEAFF. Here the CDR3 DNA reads TGCAGCGTTGAAGCCCAGGGTTGGGGTACTGAAGCTTTCTTT.

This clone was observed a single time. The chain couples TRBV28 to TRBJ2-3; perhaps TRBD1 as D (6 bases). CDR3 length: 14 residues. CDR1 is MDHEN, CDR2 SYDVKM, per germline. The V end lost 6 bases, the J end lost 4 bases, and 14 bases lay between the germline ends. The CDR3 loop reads CASSQGQLADTQYF. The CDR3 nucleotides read TGTGCCAGCAGCCAAGGACAGTTGGCAGATACGCAGTATTTT.

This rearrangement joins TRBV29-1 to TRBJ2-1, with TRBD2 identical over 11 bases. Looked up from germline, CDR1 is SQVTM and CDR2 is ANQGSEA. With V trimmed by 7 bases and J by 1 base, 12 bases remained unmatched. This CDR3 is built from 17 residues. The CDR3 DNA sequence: TGCAGCGCCCGACTAGCGGGAACAGGAATTTCCTACAATGAGCAGTTCTTC. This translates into CSARLAGTGISYNEQFF.

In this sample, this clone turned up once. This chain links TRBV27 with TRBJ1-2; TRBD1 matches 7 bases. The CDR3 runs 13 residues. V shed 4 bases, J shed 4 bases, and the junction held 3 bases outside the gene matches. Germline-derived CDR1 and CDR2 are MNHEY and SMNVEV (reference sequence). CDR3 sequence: CASSYRGVYGYTF. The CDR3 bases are TGTGCCAGCAGTTACAGGGGCGTCTATGGCTACACCTTC.

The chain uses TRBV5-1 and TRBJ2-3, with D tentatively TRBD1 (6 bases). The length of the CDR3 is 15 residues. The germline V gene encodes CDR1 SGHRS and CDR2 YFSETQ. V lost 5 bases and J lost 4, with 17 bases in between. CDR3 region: CASRTTGTLADTQYF. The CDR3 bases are TGCGCCAGCAGAACGACAGGAACCTTGGCAGATACGCAGTATTTT. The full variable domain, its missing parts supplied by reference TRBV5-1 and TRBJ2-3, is KAGVTQTPRYLIKTRGQQVTLSCSPISGHRSVSWYQQTPGQGLQFLFEYFSETQRNKGNFPGRFSGRQFSNSRSEMNVSTLELGDSALYLCASRTTGTLADTQYFGPGTRLTVL.

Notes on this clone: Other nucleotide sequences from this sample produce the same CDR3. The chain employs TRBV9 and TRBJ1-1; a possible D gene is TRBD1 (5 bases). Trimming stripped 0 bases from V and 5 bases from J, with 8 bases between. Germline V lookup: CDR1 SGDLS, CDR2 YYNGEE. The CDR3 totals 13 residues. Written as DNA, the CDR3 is TGTGCCAGCAGCGTAGGGGGGGAAACTGAAGCTTTCTTT. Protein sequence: CASSVGGETEAFF.

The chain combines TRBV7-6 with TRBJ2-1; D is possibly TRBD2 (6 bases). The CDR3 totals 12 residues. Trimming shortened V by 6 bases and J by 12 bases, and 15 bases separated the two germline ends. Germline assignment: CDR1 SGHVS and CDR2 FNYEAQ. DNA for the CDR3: TGTGCCAGCAGTTCCCTAGCGCGGGGGCAGTTCTTC. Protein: CASSSLARGQFF.

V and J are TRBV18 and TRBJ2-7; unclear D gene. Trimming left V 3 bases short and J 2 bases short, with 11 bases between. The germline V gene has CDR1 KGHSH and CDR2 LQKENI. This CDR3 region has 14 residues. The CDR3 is CASSPSPLTYEQYF. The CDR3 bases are TGTGCCAGCTCACCTAGCCCCTTGACCTACGAGCAGTACTTC.

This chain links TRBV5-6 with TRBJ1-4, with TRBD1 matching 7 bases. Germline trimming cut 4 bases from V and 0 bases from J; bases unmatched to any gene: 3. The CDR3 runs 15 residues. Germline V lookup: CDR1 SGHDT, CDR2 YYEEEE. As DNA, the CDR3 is TGTGCCAGCAGCGAAACAGGGGCAACTAATGAAAAACTGTTTTTT. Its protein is CASSETGATNEKLFF.

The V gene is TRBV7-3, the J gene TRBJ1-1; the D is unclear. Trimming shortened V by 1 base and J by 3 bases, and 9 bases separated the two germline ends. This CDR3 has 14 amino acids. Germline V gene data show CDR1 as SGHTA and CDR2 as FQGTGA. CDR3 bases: TGTGCCAGCAGCTTAAGTGGCAGTTACACTGAAGCTTTCTTT. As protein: CASSLSGSYTEAFF. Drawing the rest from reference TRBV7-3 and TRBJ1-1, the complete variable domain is GAGVSQTPSNKVTEKGKYVELRCDPISGHTALYWYRQSLGQGPEFLIYFQGTGAADDSGLPNDRFFAVRPEGSVSTLKIQRTERGDSAVYLCASSLSGSYTEAFFGQGTRLTVV.

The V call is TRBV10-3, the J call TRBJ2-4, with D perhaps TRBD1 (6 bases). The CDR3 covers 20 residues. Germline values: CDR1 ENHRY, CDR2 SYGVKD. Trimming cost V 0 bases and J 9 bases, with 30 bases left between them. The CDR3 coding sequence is TGTGCCATCAGTGAGTCGAATTCCCGAGGAGGCAGGGGCTCATGGGCCATTCAGTACTTC. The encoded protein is CAISESNSRGGRGSWAIQYF.

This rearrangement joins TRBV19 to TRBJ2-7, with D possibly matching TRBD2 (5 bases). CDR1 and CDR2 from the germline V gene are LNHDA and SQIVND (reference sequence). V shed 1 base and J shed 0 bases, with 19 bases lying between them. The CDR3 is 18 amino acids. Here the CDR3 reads CASSIGMGAAGRSYEQYF. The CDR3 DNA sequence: TGTGCCAGTAGTATAGGGATGGGAGCGGCAGGACGCTCCTACGAGCAGTACTTC.

The CDR3 region is CAWSITANEKLFF. The CDR3 nucleotides read TGTGCCTGGAGTATTACAGCAAATGAAAAACTGTTTTTT. The chain links TRBV30 to TRBJ1-4; no reliable D call. The CDR3 sequence is 13 residues long. CDR1 is GTSNPN, CDR2 SVGIG, per germline (reference sequence). Trimming shortened V by 2 bases and J by 5 bases, and 9 bases separated the two germline ends.

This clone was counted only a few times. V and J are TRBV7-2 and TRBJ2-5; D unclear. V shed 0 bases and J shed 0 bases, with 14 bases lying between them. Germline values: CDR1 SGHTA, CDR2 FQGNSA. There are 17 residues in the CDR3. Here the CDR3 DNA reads TGTGCCAGCAGCTTAGCCATGCTACCGGAGTACCAAGAGACCCAGTACTTC. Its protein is CASSLAMLPEYQETQYF.

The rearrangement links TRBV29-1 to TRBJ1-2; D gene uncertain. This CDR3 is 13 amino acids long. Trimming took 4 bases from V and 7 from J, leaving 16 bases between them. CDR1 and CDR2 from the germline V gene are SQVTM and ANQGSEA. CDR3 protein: CSVGREMPLGYTF. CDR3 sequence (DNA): TGCAGCGTTGGCCGGGAGATGCCACTTGGCTACACCTTC.

The CDR3 DNA follows: TGTGCCAGCAGCCCAAGGGGCGGGAGGAACACCGGGGAGCTGTTTTTT. This gives the protein CASSPRGGRNTGELFF. V and J are TRBV7-6 and TRBJ2-2; TRBD2 agrees at 7 bases. The CDR3 runs to 16 residues. From germline, CDR1 is SGHVS and CDR2 FNYEAQ. The V gene end was trimmed by 5 bases and the J gene end by 1 base; junction bases not matched to a gene: 7.

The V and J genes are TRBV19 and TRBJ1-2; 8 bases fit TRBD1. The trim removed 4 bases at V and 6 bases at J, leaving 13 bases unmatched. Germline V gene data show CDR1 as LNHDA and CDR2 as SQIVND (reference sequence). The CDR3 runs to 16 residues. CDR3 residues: CASSRRDLTGVDGYTF. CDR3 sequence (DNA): TGTGCCAGTAGTAGACGCGACTTGACAGGGGTGGATGGCTACACCTTC.

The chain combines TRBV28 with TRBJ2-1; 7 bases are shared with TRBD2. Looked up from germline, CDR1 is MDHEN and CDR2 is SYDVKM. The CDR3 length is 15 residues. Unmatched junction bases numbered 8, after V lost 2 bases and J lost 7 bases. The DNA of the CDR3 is TGTGCCAGCAGTTTAGGGGGAGGGCCCCGGAATGAGCAGTTCTTC. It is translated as CASSLGGGPRNEQFF.

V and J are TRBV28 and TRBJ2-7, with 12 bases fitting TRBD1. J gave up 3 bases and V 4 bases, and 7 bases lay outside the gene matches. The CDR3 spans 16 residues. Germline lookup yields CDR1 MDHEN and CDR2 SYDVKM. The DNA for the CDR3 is TGTGCCAGCAGTTCGGGGGACAGGGGGCGAGACTACGAGCAGTACTTC. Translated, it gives CASSSGDRGRDYEQYF.

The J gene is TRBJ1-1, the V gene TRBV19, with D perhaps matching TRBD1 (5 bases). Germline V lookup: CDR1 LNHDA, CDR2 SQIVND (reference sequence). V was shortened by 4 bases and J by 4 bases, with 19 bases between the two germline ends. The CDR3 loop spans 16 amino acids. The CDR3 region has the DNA TGTGCCAGTAGTAAGGGGCAGGGTGGGGAAGGCACTGAAGCTTTCTTT. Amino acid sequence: CASSKGQGGEGTEAFF.

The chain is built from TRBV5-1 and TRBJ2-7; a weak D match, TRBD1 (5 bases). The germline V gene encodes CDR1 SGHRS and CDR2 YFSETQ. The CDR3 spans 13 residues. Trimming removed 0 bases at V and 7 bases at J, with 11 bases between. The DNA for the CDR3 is TGCGCCAGCAGCTTGGGACAGTTGGGGGAGCAGTACTTC. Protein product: CASSLGQLGEQYF.

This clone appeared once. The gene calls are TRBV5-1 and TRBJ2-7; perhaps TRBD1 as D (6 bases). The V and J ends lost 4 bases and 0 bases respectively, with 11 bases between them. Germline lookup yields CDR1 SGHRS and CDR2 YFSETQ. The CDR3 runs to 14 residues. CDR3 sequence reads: CASSRTDSSYEQYF. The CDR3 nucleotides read TGCGCCAGCAGCAGGACAGACTCCTCCTACGAGCAGTACTTC.

CDR3 loop: CASRPGTGGGLGYGYTF. CDR3 bases: TGTGCCAGCAGGCCAGGGACAGGGGGAGGGCTGGGGTATGGCTACACCTTC. The chain has TRBV27 and TRBJ1-2, with 11 bases fitting TRBD1. CDR1 is MNHEY and CDR2 is SMNVEV in the germline V gene (reference sequence). V was clipped by 6 bases and J by 5 bases; unmatched bases: 14. The CDR3 spans 17 residues.